The rows below give T cell receptor beta chains drawn from one sample of a study of blood T cells in healthy people across ages. TCRdb fed the 5' RACE reads into MiXCR, producing one record per CDR3 protein. The table includes under 2 million distinct CDR3 sequences, roughly 30% detected once. The sample consisted of blood. These receptors were collected from a woman in her thirties in good health. Each CDR3 is given with its conserved first and last residue. Fields, in order: CDR3 length, V gene, clone size, J gene, D gene, CDR3 protein, CDR3 DNA. A D gene is named only where the DNA matches it firmly. Expanded clones are given a class, and other clones once, few, many or no size at all.

>15|TRBV20-1|.|TRBJ1-5|.
CSAFRQIYSNQPQHF
TGCAGTGCTTTTCGACAGATCTATAGCAATCAGCCCCAGCATTTT
>16|TRBV2|.|TRBJ2-7|TRBD2
CASSERKRGLLDEQYF
TGTGCCAGCAGTGAACGGAAGCGGGGGCTCTTGGACGAGCAGTACTTC
>12|TRBV20-1|few|TRBJ2-7|.
CSAPTDSYEQYF
TGCAGTGCCCCGACAGACTCGTACGAGCAGTACTTC
>13|TRBV20-1|.|TRBJ1-5|.
CSARGRANQPQHF
TGCAGTGCGAGGGGACGGGCCAATCAGCCCCAGCATTTT
>21|TRBV6-2/TRBV6-3|few|TRBJ2-7|TRBD2
CASRPPKGAGRPGERSYEQYF
TGTGCCAGCAGACCCCCCAAAGGGGCCGGGAGGCCGGGGGAAAGGTCCTACGAGCAGTACTTC
>13|TRBV11-2|few|TRBJ2-2|.
CASSTEEFGELFF
TGTGCCAGCAGCACTGAGGAATTCGGGGAGCTGTTTTTT
>14|TRBV7-6|.|TRBJ1-3|.
CASSPNDSGNTIYF
TGTGCCAGCAGCCCCAACGACTCTGGAAACACCATATATTTT
>13|TRBV13|.|TRBJ1-1|.
CANKRVREVEAFF
TGTGCCAACAAGAGGGTCCGGGAAGTTGAAGCTTTCTTT
>14|TRBV5-5|.|TRBJ1-5|.
CAGSLGTNNQPQHF
TGTGCCGGCAGCTTGGGGACCAATAATCAACCCCAGCATTTT
>15|TRBV15|.|TRBJ2-5|.
CATSRDPGYDETQYF
TGTGCCACCAGCAGAGATCCAGGGTATGACGAGACCCAGTACTTC
>16|TRBV7-9|few|TRBJ1-2|.
CASSPLDGGAGYGYTF
TGTGCCAGCAGCCCTTTAGACGGGGGCGCGGGCTATGGCTACACCTTC
>16|TRBV5-1|.|TRBJ1-2|.
CASSLDLGPRFGGYTF
TGCGCCAGCAGCTTGGATTTGGGACCCCGGTTTGGTGGCTACACCTTC
>14|TRBV5-1|few|TRBJ2-7|TRBD2
CASSFGREGYEQYF
TGCGCCAGCAGCTTCGGTAGGGAGGGTTACGAGCAGTACTTC
>13|TRBV6-5|few|TRBJ1-4|.
CASSYVSGGKLFF
TGTGCCAGCAGTTACGTAAGCGGGGGAAAACTGTTTTTT
>15|TRBV6-1|few|TRBJ2-7|.
CASSEEGVRVNEQYF
TGTGCCAGCTCAGAGGAGGGGGTCCGGGTCAACGAGCAGTACTTC
>9|TRBV20-1|.|TRBJ2-7|.
CSAGIPQYF
TGCAGTGCCGGGATCCCCCAGTACTTC
>13|TRBV29-1|.|TRBJ1-5|.
CSIGRASNQPQHF
TGCAGCATTGGCAGGGCTAGCAATCAGCCCCAGCATTTT
>14|TRBV9|once|TRBJ1-1|.
CASSADRLNTEAFF
TGTGCCAGCAGCGCCGACAGGCTGAACACTGAAGCTTTCTTT
>13|TRBV6-5|.|TRBJ2-1|.
CASSYTKYNEQFF
TGTGCCAGCAGTTACACCAAATACAATGAGCAGTTCTTC
>17|TRBV10-3|.|TRBJ2-2|.
CAISSTGGRGNTGELFF
TGTGCCATCAGTTCGACTGGGGGGAGAGGAAACACCGGGGAGCTGTTTTTT
>14|TRBV12-3/TRBV12-4|once|TRBJ2-7|.
CAGSFYSVTYEQYF
TGTGCCGGCAGTTTCTACAGTGTGACCTACGAGCAGTACTTC
>18|TRBV7-9|many|TRBJ2-3|.
CASSLSVGGPAAIDTQYF
TGTGCCAGCAGCTTATCGGTAGGGGGACCAGCAGCGATAGATACGCAGTATTTT
>16|TRBV24-1|.|TRBJ2-3|TRBD1
CATSDRTGDVSDTQYF
TGTGCCACCAGTGATCGGACAGGGGATGTGTCAGATACGCAGTATTTT
>15|TRBV12-3/TRBV12-4|.|TRBJ2-7|TRBD1
CASSPGQGLSYQQYF
TGTGCCAGCTCCCCCGGACAGGGTCTTTCCTACCAGCAGTACTTC
>16|TRBV6-1|once|TRBJ1-3|.
CASSEVVTAYGNTIYF
TGTGCCAGCAGTGAAGTTGTGACAGCTTATGGAAACACCATATATTTT
>14|TRBV3-1|.|TRBJ2-3|.
CASSRGGVSDTQYF
TGTGCCAGCAGCCGAGGGGGGGTCAGTGATACGCAGTATTTT
>14|TRBV6-7|few|TRBJ2-5|.
CASSSRWGRKTRYF
TGTGCCAGCAGTTCGCGGTGGGGGCGCAAGACCCGGTACTTC
>14|TRBV7-6|.|TRBJ2-7|TRBD1
CASSLGDRANEQYF
TGTGCCAGCAGCTTAGGGGACAGGGCAAACGAGCAGTACTTC
>18|TRBV11-2|few|TRBJ2-1|TRBD2
CASSHPVAGADSYNEQFF
TGTGCCAGCAGCCACCCCGTAGCGGGAGCTGATTCCTACAATGAGCAGTTCTTC
>14|TRBV20-1|few|TRBJ1-5|.
CSARDALVGQPQHF
TGCAGTGCTAGAGATGCGTTGGTAGGTCAGCCCCAGCATTTT
>17|TRBV3-1|few|TRBJ1-6|.
CASSHPDGDGWNSPLHF
TGTGCCAGCAGCCACCCCGACGGGGATGGTTGGAATTCACCCCTCCACTTT
>15|TRBV18|.|TRBJ1-1|.
CASSPMIKDNTEAFF
TGTGCCAGCTCACCAATGATAAAGGATAACACTGAAGCTTTCTTT
>13|TRBV28|few|TRBJ1-2|.
CASSLNRVGSYTF
TGTGCCAGCAGTCTCAACAGGGTGGGAAGCTACACCTTC
>15|TRBV20-1|.|TRBJ2-3|TRBD2
CSASRGTSGKDTQYF
TGCAGTGCTAGCCGAGGGACTAGCGGGAAAGATACGCAGTATTTT
>11|TRBV3-1|.|TRBJ2-4|.
CASSQGGERYF
TGTGCCAGCAGCCAAGGGGGGGAGCGGTACTTC
>14|TRBV20-1|few|TRBJ2-1|TRBD2
CSARKRGGGNEQFF
TGCAGTGCTAGGAAGCGGGGGGGCGGGAATGAGCAGTTCTTC
>12|TRBV7-9|.|TRBJ2-1|.
CAGSTRRDEQFF
TGTGCCGGCAGCACCCGTCGGGATGAGCAGTTCTTC
>15|TRBV3-1|.|TRBJ2-3|.
CASSPWVQGTDTQYF
TGTGCCAGCAGCCCTTGGGTACAGGGCACAGATACGCAGTATTTT
>14|TRBV9|.|TRBJ2-3|.
CASSATRSTDTQYF
TGTGCCAGCAGCGCTACTCGTAGCACAGATACGCAGTATTTT
>15|TRBV20-1|.|TRBJ2-1|.
CSADQARGLYNEQFF
TGCAGTGCCGATCAAGCGCGCGGTCTGTACAATGAGCAGTTCTTC
>15|TRBV12-3/TRBV12-4|.|TRBJ2-2|.
CASSLLGGVNGELFF
TGTGCCAGCAGTTTATTAGGGGGAGTGAACGGGGAGCTGTTTTTT
>17|TRBV5-1|.|TRBJ2-3|TRBD2
CASSQRTSGRASDTQYF
TGCGCCAGCAGCCAGAGGACTAGCGGGAGGGCCTCAGATACGCAGTATTTT
>17|TRBV7-6|few|TRBJ2-1|TRBD2
CASSPGLAGTLADEQFF
TGTGCCAGCAGCCCGGGACTAGCGGGAACACTTGCGGATGAGCAGTTCTTC
>17|TRBV20-1|.|TRBJ2-1|.
CSAERGQRIPRYNEQFF
TGCAGTGCCGAGAGAGGACAGAGGATCCCCCGATACAATGAGCAGTTCTTC
>14|TRBV12-3/TRBV12-4|few|TRBJ1-2|.
CASSLGSVDNGYTF
TGTGCCAGCAGTTTAGGGTCGGTGGATAATGGCTACACCTTC
>14|TRBV9|.|TRBJ2-5|TRBD2
CASSTGGSKETQYF
TGTGCCAGCAGCACGGGGGGGAGTAAAGAGACCCAGTACTTC
>11|TRBV27|many|TRBJ2-5|.
CASKYRETQYF
TGTGCCAGCAAGTATAGAGAGACCCAGTACTTC
>16|TRBV9|few|TRBJ1-5|TRBD1
CASSVGVGGLNQPQHF
TGTGCCAGCAGCGTAGGAGTAGGGGGCTTAAATCAGCCCCAGCATTTT
>14|TRBV7-6|.|TRBJ2-2|.
CASSLSERTGELFF
TGTGCCAGCAGCTTAAGTGAACGGACCGGGGAGCTGTTTTTT
>15|TRBV12-3/TRBV12-4|.|TRBJ2-3|TRBD2
CVSSLGQRDTDTQYF
TGTGTCAGCAGTTTGGGGCAGCGGGACACAGATACGCAGTATTTT
>15|TRBV14|few|TRBJ2-7|.
CASSQGRGRASEQYF
TGTGCCAGCAGCCAAGGTCGAGGCAGGGCTTCCGAGCAGTACTTC
>13|TRBV5-1|.|TRBJ1-1|TRBD1
CASSTGTGGRAFF
TGCGCCAGCAGCACAGGGACAGGGGGCCGAGCTTTCTTT
>12|TRBV12-3/TRBV12-4|.|TRBJ1-5|.
CASSLKGQPQHF
TGTGCCAGCAGTTTAAAGGGTCAGCCCCAGCATTTT
>15|TRBV5-1|few|TRBJ2-7|.
CASSVSTGSPYEQYF
TGCGCCAGCAGCGTCAGCACGGGGTCTCCCTACGAGCAGTACTTC
>13|TRBV3-1|few|TRBJ2-7|TRBD1
CASRGGQAYEQYF
TGTGCCAGCAGAGGAGGACAGGCCTACGAGCAGTACTTC